The source of this T cell receptor (beta chain) is a study of shared clonotypes between healthy human individuals. Study-level points and caveats: Blood was the only sampled material, and tissue repertoires likely differ. Generally, naive subsets (rather than memory subsets) showed larger estimated richness.

Authors' analysis steps: Filtering differed for immunoSEQ, which gave only junction sequences without quality scores. Using immunoSEQ multiplex PCR, the repertoire was profiled, and TCRdb retains in-frame clones only, with some absent. V, J and clone size reflect that table, while D and trimming were determined from the DNA. Among approximately 1.4 million clones, 95% to 99% were seen once, and the ten largest hold roughly 0.4%. With regard to this clone: Its target is not known.

This CDR3 is built from 14 residues. V was clipped by 11 bases and J by 0 bases, with 13 bases between them. Germline V CDR1 and CDR2: MDHEN, SYDVKM. The investigators split CD4+ cells into a CD45RA+ naive subset and a CD45RA-negative memory subset. Material: naive CD4+ T cells sorted from blood. Subset reported: CD45RA+ positively selected. The rearrangement uses TRBV28 and TRBJ2-2; D perhaps matches TRBD2 (6 bases). This receptor was taken from a young man in good health. The CDR3 DNA reads as TGTGCCGTTTCCGGGACTCCGAACACCGGGGAGCTGTTTTTT. Translation: CAVSGTPNTGELFF.